The sequence of this T cell receptor beta chain was determined in a study of response to subunit inactivated influenza vaccine (dated by TCRdb to the late 2010s). About the study as a whole: To follow how T cells responded to a trivalent subunit inactivated influenza vaccine, the researchers relied on deep quantitative profiling of the T cell receptor repertoire. General findings and caveats noted by the study authors: It was suggested by the authors that each seasonal influenza vaccination may recruit only a limited number of new T cells.

Receptor libraries were prepared by RT-PCR. The instrument given in TCRdb is Illumina HiSeq 2500. TCRdb passed the public sequencing reads through fastp at Q25 and MiXCR, retaining productive beta sequences. Rows merge per CDR3 protein into single entries with the most common DNA and genes. Present in this sample are 610,000 or so distinct CDR3 sequences, 12% to 15% of which were seen just once. Jointly, the top ten make up around 10% of the sample. A note on this clonotype: This clone's antigen is unknown. No base quality information exists; no much larger clone differs at one position.

Trimming costs V 1 base and J 2 bases, and their ends lie 12 bases apart. CDR1 is given as DFQATT and CDR2 as SNEGSKA, both from the germline V gene (reference sequence). The CDR3 contains 15 residues, cysteine and phenylalanine counted. Only the CDR3 DNA stays, 45 bases, in frame from base 1. This sequence originates from a man aged 50 to 59 who received an inactivated influenza vaccine. Donor details come from another sample of the same person, matched by shared clones. The starting material was PBMCs from blood, obtained 11 to 12 days after vaccination. The chain couples TRBV20-1 to TRBJ2-1; the D segment could be TRBD1, given 6 matching bases. The nucleotides are TGCAGTGCTAGAGCCGGGACACGCGCCTACAATGAGCAGTTCTTC. It translates to CSARAGTRAYNEQFF.